The next 9 T cell receptor beta chains were all read from a single sample in a study of post-analysis software for immune sequencing data. Whole-study results and caveats: TRBV5-6, TRBV5-1 and TRBV20-1 were among 4 or 5 TRBV segments more frequent in patients than controls.

Libraries were made from TCR beta cDNA, and they carried unique molecular identifiers. TCRdb reprocessed the PCR reads with MiXCR, giving one entry per CDR3 protein. The table includes hundreds of thousands of distinct CDR3 sequences, less than 35% detected once. These receptors' antigens are unknown. The sequencing sample was made of blood. Receptors originate from a girl aged 10 to 17 with multiple sclerosis.

The rearrangement uses TRBV7-2 and TRBJ2-4, with TRBD2 matching 16 bases. The J call could be wrong; TRBJ2-7 is a better fit for the DNA end. Germline CDR1 and CDR2: SGHTA and FQGNSA. The CDR3 is 17 amino acids. The CDR3 sequence is CASSPGLAGGRIHEQYF. The CDR3 DNA reads TGTGCCAGCAGCCCGGGACTAGCGGGGGGGCGAATCCACGAGCAGTACTTC.

This rearrangement joins TRBV6-1 to TRBJ2-7; TRBD2 agrees at 7 bases. CDR1 is MNHNS and CDR2 is SASEGT in the germline V gene. Losses at the gene ends were 5 bases for V and 5 bases for J; bases not matched to a gene: 12. This CDR3 comprises 15 residues. Here the CDR3 reads CASSFTSGNRDEQYF. As DNA, the CDR3 is TGTGCCAGCAGTTTCACCAGCGGGAATCGTGACGAGCAGTACTTC.

This clonotype was seen a few times. This sequence joins TRBV7-9 and TRBJ2-7; D may be TRBD2 (5 bases). The CDR3 contains 14 residues. Germline assignment: CDR1 SEHNR and CDR2 FQNEAQ (reference sequence). Trimming removed 5 bases at V and 2 bases at J, with 13 bases between. The CDR3 bases are TGTGCCAGCAGCCCTCACGGGGTTCCCTACGAGCAGTACTTC. This codes for CASSPHGVPYEQYF.

In this sample, this clonotype turned up a few times. This sequence joins TRBV29-1 and TRBJ2-1, with D uncertain. CDR1 and CDR2 from the germline V gene are SQVTM and ANQGSEA. CDR3 size: 12 residues. Trimming left V 7 bases short and J 9 bases short, with 16 bases between. As DNA, the CDR3 is TGCAGCGGTGGTGGCGGATATGCTGAGCAGTTCTTC. This encodes CSGGGGYAEQFF.

This clonotype was recorded at least ten times. V usage is TRBV29-1 and J usage is TRBJ2-1, with a weak D call TRBD2 (6 bases). Per the germline V gene, CDR1 is SQVTM and CDR2 is ANQGSEA. CDR3 length: 13 amino acids. The ends were cut back, 2 bases at V and 8 bases at J, with 13 bases in the middle. CDR3 sequence: CSVETLTGDEQFF. The CDR3, as DNA: TGCAGCGTTGAAACTCTTACGGGGGATGAGCAGTTCTTC.

The chain has TRBV2 and TRBJ2-4; 7 bases line up with TRBD2. CDR3 length: 12 amino acids. V was pared by 1 base and J by 13 bases, with 4 bases of the junction left unmatched. The germline CDR1 and CDR2 sequences are SNHLY and FYNNEI. The CDR3: CASSEVGGEQYF. DNA of the CDR3: TGTGCCAGCAGTGAAGTTGGGGGGGAGCAGTACTTC.

The table lists this clonotype with a few counts. This rearrangement joins TRBV7-9 to TRBJ2-1, with D hard to call. CDR1 SEHNR and CDR2 FQNEAQ come from the germline V gene (reference sequence). The CDR3 has 16 amino acids. The ends were cut back, 4 bases at V and 0 bases at J, with 13 bases in the middle. CDR3 DNA sequence: TGTGCCAGCAGCTCAACAGTCGGCGGCTCCTACAATGAGCAGTTCTTC. Its protein is CASSSTVGGSYNEQFF. Based on the CDR3 plus reference TRBV7-9 and TRBJ2-1, the full variable domain is DTGVSQNPRHKITKRGQNVTFRCDPISEHNRLYWYRQTLGQGPEFLTYFQNEAQLEKSRLLSDRFSAERPKGSFSTLEIQRTEQGDSAMYLCASSSTVGGSYNEQFFGPGTRLTVL.

This clonotype was picked up a small number of times. The chain has TRBV2 and TRBJ2-5, with TRBD2 matching over 8 bases. V dropped 2 bases and J dropped 2; count of bases not matched to a gene: 10. CDR3 size: 17 residues. Germline V gene lookup returns CDR1 SNHLY and CDR2 FYNNEI. The CDR3 sequence: CASSESVLAGHQETQYF. DNA for the CDR3: TGTGCCAGCAGTGAATCGGTGCTAGCGGGCCATCAAGAGACCCAGTACTTC.

This clonotype has only a few counts. The chain links TRBV7-2 to TRBJ1-1; maybe TRBD1 (5 bases). This CDR3 contains 15 residues. The V and J ends lost 5 bases and 2 bases respectively, with 15 bases between them. Germline CDR1 is SGHTA and CDR2 is FQGNSA. Here the CDR3 reads CASSLQSRTNTEAFF. For the CDR3, the DNA is TGTGCCAGCAGCCTGCAATCGAGGACAAACACTGAAGCTTTCTTT.